The sample holds many counts of the clone carrying this TCR beta chain. The target antigen is unknown. The data were taken from a study of T cells in Graves' hyperthyroidism and ophthalmopathy. Study-wide results and caveats: The majority of expanded thyroid clonotypes above 0.001 also appeared in blood. Ophthalmopathy, as predicted by the model, came a median roughly 6.8 months after the prediction. Patients with ophthalmopathy were separated from those with stable hyperthyroidism by a 13 V-J model.

Ophthalmopathy cases met thresholds of Clinical Activity Score at least 3, NOSPECS grade at least 4 and duration under 3 months. This CDR3 is 14 amino acids long. Looked up from germline, CDR1 is DFQATT and CDR2 is SNEGSKA (reference sequence). The junction had 4 bases not matched to a gene; V was cut back by 0 bases and J by 5 bases. Authors of the study amplified TCR beta CDR3 regions from RNA transcripts. Using the HTBI primer set, a first-round RT-PCR was run on the TCR CDR3. TCRdb re-called the multiplex PCR reads with MiXCR, one entry per CDR3 protein. Of fewer than 650,000 distinct CDR3 sequences detected, roughly 14% appear once; the ten largest clones hold about 4%.

The rearrangement joins TRBV20-1 to TRBJ2-7; 10 positions match TRBD1. The sequencing sample was made of blood. This TCR was recovered from a woman aged 35 to 49 with Graves' ophthalmopathy. CDR3 sequence (DNA): TGCAGTGCTAGAGAAGACAGGGGGCCCAACGAGCAGTACTTC. This gives the protein CSAREDRGPNEQYF.